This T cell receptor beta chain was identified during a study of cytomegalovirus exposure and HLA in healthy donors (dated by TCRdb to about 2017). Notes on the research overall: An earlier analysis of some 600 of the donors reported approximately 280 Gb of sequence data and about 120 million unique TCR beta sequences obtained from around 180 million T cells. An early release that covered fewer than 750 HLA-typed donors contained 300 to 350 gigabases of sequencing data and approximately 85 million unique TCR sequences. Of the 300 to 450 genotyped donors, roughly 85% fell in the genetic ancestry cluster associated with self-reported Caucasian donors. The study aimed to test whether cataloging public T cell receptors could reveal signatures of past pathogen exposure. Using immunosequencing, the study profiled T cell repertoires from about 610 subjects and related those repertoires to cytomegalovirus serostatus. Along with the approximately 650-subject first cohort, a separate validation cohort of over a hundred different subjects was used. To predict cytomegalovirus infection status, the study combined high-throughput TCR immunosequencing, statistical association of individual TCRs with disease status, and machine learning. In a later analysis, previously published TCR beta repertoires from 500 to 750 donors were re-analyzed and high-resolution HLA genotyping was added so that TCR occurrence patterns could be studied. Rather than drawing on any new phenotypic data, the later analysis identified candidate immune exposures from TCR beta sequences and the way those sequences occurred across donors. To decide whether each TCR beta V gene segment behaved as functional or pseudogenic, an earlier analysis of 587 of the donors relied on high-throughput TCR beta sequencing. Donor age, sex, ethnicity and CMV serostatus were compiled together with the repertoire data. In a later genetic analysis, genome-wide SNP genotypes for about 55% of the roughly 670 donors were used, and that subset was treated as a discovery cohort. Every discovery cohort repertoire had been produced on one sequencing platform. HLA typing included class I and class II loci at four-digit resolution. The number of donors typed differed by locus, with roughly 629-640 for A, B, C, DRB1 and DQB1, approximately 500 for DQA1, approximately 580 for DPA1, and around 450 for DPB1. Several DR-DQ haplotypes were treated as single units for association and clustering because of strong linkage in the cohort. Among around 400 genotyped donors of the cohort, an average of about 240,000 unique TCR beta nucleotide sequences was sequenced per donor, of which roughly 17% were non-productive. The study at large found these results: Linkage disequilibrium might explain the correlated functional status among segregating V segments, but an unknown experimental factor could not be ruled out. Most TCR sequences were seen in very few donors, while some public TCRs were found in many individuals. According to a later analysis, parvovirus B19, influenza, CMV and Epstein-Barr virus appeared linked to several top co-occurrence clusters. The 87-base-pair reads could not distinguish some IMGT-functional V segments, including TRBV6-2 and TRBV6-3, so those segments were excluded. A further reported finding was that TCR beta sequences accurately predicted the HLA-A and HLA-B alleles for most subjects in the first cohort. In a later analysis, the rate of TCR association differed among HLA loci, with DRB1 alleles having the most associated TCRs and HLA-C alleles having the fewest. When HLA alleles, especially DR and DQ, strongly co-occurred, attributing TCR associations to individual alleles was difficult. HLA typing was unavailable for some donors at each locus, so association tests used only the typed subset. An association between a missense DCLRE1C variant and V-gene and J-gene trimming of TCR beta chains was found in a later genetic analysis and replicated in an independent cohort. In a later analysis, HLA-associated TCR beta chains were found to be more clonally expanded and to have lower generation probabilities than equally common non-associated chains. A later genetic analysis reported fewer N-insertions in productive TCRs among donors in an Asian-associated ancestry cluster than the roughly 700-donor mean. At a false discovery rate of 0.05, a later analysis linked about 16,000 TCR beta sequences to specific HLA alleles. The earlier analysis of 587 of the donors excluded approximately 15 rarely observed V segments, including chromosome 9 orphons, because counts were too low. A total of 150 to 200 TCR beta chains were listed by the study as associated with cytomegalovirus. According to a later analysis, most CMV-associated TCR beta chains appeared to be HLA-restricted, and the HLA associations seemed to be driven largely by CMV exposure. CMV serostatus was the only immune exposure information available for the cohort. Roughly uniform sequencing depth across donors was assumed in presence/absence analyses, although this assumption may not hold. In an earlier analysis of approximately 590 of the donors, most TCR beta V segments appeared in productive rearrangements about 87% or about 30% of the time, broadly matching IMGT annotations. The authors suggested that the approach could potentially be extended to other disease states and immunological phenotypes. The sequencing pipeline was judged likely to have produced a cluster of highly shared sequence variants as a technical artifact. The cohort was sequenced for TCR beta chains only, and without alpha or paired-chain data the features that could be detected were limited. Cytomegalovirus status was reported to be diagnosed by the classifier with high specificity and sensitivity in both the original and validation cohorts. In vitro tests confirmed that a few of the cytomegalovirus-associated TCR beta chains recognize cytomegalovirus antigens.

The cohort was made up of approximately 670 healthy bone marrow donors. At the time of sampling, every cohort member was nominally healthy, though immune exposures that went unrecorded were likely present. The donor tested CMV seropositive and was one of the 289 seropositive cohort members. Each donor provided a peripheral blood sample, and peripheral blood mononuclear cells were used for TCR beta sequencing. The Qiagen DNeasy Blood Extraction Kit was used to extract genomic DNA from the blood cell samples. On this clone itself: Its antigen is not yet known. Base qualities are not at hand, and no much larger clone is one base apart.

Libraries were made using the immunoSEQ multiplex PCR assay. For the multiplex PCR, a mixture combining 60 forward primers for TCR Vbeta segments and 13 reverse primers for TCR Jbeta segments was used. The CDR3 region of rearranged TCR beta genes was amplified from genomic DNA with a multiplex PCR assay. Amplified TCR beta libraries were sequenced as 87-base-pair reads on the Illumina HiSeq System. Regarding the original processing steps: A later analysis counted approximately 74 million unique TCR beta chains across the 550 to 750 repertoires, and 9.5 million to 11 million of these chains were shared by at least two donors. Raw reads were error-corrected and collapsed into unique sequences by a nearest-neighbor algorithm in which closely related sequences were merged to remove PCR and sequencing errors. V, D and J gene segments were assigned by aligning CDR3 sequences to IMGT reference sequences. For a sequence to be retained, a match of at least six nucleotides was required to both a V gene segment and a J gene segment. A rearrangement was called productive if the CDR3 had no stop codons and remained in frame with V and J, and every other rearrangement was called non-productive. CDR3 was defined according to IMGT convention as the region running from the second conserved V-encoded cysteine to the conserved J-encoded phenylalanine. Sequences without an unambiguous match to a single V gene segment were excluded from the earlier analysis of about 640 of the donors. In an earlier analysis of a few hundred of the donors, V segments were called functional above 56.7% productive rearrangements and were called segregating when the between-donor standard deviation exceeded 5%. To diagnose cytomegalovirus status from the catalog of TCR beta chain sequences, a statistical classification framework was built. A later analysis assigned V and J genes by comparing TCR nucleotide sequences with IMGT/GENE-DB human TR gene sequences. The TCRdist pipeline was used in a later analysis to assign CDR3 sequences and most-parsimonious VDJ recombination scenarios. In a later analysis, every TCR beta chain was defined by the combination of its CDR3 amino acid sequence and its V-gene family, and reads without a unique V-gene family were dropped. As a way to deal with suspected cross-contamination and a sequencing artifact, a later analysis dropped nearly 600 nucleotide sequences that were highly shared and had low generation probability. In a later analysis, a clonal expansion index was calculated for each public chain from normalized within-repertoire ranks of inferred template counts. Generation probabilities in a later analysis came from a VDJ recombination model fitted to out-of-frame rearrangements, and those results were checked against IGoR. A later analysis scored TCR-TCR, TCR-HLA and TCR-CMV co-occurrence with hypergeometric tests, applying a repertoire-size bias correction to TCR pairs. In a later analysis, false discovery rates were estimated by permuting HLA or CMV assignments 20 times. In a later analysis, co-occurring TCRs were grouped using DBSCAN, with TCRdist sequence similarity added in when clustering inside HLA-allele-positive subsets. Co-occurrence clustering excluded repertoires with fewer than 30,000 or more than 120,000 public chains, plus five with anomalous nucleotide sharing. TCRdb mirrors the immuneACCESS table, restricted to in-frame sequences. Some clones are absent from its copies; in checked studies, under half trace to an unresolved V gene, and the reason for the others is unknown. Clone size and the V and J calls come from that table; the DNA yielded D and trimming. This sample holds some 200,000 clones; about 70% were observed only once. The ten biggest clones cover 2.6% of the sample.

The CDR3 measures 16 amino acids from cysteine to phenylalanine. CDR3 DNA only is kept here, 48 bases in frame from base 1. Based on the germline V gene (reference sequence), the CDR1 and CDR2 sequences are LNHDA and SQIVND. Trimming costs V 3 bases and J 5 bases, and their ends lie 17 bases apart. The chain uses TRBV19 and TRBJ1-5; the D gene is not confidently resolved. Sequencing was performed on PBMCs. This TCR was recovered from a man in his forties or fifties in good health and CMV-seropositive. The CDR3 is CASSIALVRADQPQHF. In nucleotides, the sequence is TGTGCCAGTAGTATTGCCCTCGTGCGGGCTGATCAGCCCCAGCATTTT.